This TCR beta chain emerged from a study of blood T cell repertoires in COVID-19 (TCRdb year 2020). In terms of the full investigation: The collaborator samples originated in the United States, Italy and Spain and spanned the acute and convalescent phases of COVID-19. The samples were drawn from the first 160 participants of the ongoing ImmuneRACE study and from over 950 subjects provided by 6 global collaborators. Deeply sampled blood TCRbeta repertoires from subjects exposed to, actively infected with, or recovered from COVID-19 were included in the dataset. Sample metadata almost always included a de-identified subject ID, COVID-19 status, age in years and sex. The repertoires were released in a freely available public database intended as a resource for research on the immune response to SARS-CoV-2. Where available, HLA class I and class II types were taken from metadata supplied by the sample provider and were not determined by assay-based typing. The prospective study material was composed of cDNA or gDNA derived from T cells, B-cell-depleted T cells, or PBMCs. General findings and caveats noted by the study authors: The quantity of clinical and demographic metadata differed by source and by participant and was supplied without curation.

TCRbeta CDR3 regions were amplified from genomic DNA by means of the immunoSEQ Assay, a bias-controlled multiplex PCR. The original methods were these. Within the assay, amplification of reference gene primers was used to estimate how many nucleated cells each sample contained. Sequence reads were collapsed and filtered to measure the absolute abundance of every unique TCRbeta CDR3 rearrangement. For each sample, productive Simpson clonality was calculated as the square root of Simpson's diversity index across productive rearrangements. Not all clones reach the TCRdb copy of this immuneACCESS table, which keeps in-frame sequences only. Checked studies attribute under half of the gap to unresolved V genes and leave the rest unexplained. V and J calls and clone size follow that table, whereas D and trimming were derived from the DNA. This sample comprises about 170,000 clones, more than 75% of them detected only once. The ten largest account for around 3.5% of the sample.

Whole blood was collected in K2EDTA tubes by collaborating institutions according to the institutions' own protocols. For TCRbeta analysis, collaborators shipped samples in one of three forms: frozen whole blood, isolated PBMCs, or DNA extracted from either of those sample types. Based on the germline V gene, the CDR1 and CDR2 sequences are MNHNS and SASEGT. Compared with germline, V lacks 0 bases and J lacks 7 bases; bases without a gene match: 4. Counted from cysteine to phenylalanine, this CDR3 has 16 amino acids. The read is trimmed to its CDR3 DNA, 48 bases read in frame from base 1. Comment on this clone: The target of this receptor is not known. The input lacks base qualities; no much larger clone sits a single base away.

The sequence links TRBV6-1 to TRBJ1-6, with 9 bases aligning to TRBD1. The sample consisted of peripheral blood. This TCR was sampled from a man in his 70s with acute or convalescent COVID-19. CDR3 protein: CASSEAQGAHNSPLHF. At the DNA level, the sequence is TGTGCCAGCAGTGAAGCACAGGGGGCGCACAATTCACCCCTCCACTTT.